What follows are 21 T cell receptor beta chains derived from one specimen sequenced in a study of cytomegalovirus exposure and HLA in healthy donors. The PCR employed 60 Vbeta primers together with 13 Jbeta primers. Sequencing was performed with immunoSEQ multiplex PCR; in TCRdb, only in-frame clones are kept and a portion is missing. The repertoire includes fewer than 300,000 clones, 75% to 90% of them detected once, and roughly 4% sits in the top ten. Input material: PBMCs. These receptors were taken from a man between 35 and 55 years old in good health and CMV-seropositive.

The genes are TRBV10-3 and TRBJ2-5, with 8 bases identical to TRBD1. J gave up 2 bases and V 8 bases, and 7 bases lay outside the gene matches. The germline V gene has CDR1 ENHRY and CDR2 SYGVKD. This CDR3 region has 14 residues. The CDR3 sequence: CAIGSDREQETQYF. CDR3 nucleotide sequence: TGTGCCATCGGATCGGACAGGGAACAAGAGACCCAGTACTTC.

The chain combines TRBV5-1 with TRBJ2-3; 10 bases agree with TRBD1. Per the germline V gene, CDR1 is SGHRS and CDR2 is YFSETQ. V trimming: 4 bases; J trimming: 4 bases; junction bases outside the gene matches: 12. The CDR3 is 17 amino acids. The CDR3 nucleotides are TGCGCCAGCAGCCCGAAGGACAGGGGGGATACCCCAGATACGCAGTATTTT. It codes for CASSPKDRGDTPDTQYF.

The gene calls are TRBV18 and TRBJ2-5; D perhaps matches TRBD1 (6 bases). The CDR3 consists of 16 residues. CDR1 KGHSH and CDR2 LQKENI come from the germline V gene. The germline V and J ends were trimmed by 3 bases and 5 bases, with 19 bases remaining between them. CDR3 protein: CASSPLDRPVGETQYF. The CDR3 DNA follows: TGTGCCAGCTCACCTCTCGACAGGCCCGTGGGGGAGACCCAGTACTTC.

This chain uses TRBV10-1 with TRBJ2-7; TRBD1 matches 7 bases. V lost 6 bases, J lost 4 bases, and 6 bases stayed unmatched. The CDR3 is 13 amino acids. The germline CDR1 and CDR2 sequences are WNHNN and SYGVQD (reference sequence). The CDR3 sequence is CASSRGQYYEQYF. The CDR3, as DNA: TGCGCCAGCAGCCGGGGACAGTATTACGAGCAGTACTTC.

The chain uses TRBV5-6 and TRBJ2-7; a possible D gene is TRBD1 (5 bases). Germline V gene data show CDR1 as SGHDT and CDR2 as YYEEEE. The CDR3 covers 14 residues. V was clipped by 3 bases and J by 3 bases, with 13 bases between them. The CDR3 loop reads CASSWTRRDYEQYF. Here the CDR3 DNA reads TGTGCCAGCAGCTGGACGCGCAGGGACTACGAGCAGTACTTC.

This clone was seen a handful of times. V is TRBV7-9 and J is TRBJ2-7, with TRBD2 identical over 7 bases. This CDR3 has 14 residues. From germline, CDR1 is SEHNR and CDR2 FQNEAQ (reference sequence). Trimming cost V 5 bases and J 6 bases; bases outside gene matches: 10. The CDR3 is CASSLQAGLGEQYF. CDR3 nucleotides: TGTGCCAGCAGCCTCCAAGCGGGGTTGGGCGAGCAGTACTTC.

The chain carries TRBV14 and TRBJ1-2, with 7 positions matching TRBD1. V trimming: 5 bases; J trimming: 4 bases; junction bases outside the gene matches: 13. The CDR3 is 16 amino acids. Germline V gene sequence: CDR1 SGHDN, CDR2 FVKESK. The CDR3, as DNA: TGTGCCAGCAGCGAAAGCGACAGGGAGCTTGTCTATGGCTACACCTTC. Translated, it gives CASSESDRELVYGYTF.

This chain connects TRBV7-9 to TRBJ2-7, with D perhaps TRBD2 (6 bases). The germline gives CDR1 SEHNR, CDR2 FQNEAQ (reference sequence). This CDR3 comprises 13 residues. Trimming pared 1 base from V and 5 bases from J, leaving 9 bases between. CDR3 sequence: CASSLDGGNEQYF. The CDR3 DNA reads TGTGCCAGCAGCTTAGATGGAGGGAACGAGCAGTACTTC.

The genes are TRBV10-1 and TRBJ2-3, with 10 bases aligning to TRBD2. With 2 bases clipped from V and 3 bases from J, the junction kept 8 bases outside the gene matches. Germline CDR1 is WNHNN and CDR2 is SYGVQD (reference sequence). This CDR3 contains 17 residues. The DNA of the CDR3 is TGCGCCAGCAGTGAGGTCGGGGGACTAGCGAAGACAGATACGCAGTATTTT. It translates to CASSEVGGLAKTDTQYF.

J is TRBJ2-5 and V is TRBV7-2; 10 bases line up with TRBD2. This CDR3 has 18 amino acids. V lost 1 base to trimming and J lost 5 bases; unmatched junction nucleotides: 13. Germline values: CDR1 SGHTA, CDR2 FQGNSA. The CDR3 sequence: CASSLGFSGRKGGETQYF. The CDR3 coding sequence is TGTGCCAGCAGCTTAGGTTTTAGCGGGAGGAAGGGAGGGGAGACCCAGTACTTC.

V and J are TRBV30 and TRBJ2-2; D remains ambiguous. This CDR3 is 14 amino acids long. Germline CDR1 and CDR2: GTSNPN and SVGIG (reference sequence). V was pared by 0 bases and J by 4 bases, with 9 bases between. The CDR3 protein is CAWSVTSGTGELFF. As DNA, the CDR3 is TGTGCCTGGAGTGTAACCAGTGGCACCGGGGAGCTGTTTTTT.

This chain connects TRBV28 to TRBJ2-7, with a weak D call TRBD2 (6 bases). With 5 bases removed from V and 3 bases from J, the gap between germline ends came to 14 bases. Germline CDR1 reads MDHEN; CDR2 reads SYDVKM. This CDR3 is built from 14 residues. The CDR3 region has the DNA TGTGCCAGCAGTCCCCGGCGGGGACTCTACGAGCAGTACTTC. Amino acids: CASSPRRGLYEQYF.

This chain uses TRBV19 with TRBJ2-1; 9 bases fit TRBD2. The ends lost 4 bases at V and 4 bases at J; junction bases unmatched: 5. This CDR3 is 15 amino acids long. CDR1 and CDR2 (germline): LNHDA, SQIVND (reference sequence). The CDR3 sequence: CASSTPSGNYNEQFF. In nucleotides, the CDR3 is TGTGCCAGTAGTACCCCTAGCGGGAATTACAATGAGCAGTTCTTC.

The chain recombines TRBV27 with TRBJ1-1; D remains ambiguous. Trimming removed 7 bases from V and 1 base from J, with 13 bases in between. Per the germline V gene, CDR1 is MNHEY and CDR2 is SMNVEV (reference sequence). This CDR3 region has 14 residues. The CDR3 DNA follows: TGTGCCAGCAAACCCGAGGGATGGAACACTGAAGCTTTCTTT. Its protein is CASKPEGWNTEAFF.

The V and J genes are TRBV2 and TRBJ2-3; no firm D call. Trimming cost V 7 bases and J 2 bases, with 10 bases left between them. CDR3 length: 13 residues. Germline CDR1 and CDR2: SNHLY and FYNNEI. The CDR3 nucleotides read TGTGCCAGCAACGAACTTTACACAGATACGCAGTATTTT. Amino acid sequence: CASNELYTDTQYF.

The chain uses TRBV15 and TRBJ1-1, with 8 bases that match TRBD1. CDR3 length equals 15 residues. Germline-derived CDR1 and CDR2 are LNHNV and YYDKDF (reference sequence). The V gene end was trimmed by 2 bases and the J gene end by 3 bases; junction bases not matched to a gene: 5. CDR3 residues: CATSRTTGAHTEAFF. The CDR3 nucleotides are TGTGCCACCAGCAGAACGACAGGGGCTCACACTGAAGCTTTCTTT.

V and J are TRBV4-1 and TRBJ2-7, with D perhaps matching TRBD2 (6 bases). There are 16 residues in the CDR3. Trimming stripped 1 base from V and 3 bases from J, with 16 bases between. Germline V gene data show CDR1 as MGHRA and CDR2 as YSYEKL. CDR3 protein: CASSQGGIGTDYEQYF. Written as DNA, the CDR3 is TGCGCCAGCAGCCAAGGGGGTATCGGGACTGACTACGAGCAGTACTTC.

As DNA, the CDR3 is TGTGCCATCAGTGAGCTAGAGGTCGGGCAGTTCTTC. Residues: CAISELEVGQFF. This rearrangement joins TRBV10-3 to TRBJ2-1; D is uncertain. Per the germline V gene, CDR1 is ENHRY and CDR2 is SYGVKD. V shed 2 bases and J shed 12 bases, with 11 bases lying between them. The CDR3 is made up of 12 amino acids.

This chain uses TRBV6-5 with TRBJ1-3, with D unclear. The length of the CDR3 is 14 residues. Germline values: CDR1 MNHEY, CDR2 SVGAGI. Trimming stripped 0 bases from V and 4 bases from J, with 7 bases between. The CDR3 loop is CASSYSTTGNTIYF. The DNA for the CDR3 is TGTGCCAGCAGTTACTCGACGACAGGAAACACCATATATTTT.

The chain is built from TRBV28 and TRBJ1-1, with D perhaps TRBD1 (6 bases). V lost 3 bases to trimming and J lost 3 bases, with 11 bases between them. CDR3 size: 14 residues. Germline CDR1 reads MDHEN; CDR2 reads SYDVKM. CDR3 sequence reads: CASSFRGMHTEAFF. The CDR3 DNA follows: TGTGCCAGCAGTTTCAGGGGAATGCACACTGAAGCTTTCTTT. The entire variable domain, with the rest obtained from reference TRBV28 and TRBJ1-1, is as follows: DVKVTQSSRYLVKRTGEKVFLECVQDMDHENMFWYRQDPGLGLRLIYFSYDVKMKEKGDIPEGYSVSREKKERFSLILESASTNQTSMYLCASSFRGMHTEAFFGQGTRLTVV.

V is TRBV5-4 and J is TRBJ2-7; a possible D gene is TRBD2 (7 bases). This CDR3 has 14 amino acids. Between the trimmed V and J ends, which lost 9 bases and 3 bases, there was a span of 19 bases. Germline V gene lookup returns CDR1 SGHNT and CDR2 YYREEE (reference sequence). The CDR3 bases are TGTGCCACCAAAACCGGGGGGCATGACTACGAGCAGTACTTC. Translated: CATKTGGHDYEQYF.